One sample yielded the 28 T cell receptor beta chains listed below, sequenced in a study of blood T cell repertoires in COVID-19. Assay used: immunoSEQ multiplex PCR; TCRdb lists only in-frame clones, some missing. The sample records roughly 130,000 clones, 80% to 90% being singletons. Sequenced material: PBMCs or T cells enriched from blood (not recorded which). The receptors originated from a woman aged 50 to 60 with acute COVID-19.

This chain links TRBV28 with TRBJ2-7; 10 bases match TRBD2. With V trimmed by 3 bases and J by 5 bases, 7 bases remained unmatched. Germline values: CDR1 MDHEN, CDR2 SYDVKM. There are 15 residues in the CDR3. Here the CDR3 reads CASSFPGLASNEQYF. CDR3 bases: TGTGCCAGCAGTTTCCCGGGACTAGCGAGTAACGAGCAGTACTTC.

CDR3 amino acids: CASSPGTGGEETQYF. The DNA of the CDR3 is TGTGCCAGCAGCCCCGGGACAGGGGGCGAAGAGACCCAGTACTTC. The chain couples TRBV7-9 to TRBJ2-5; 12 nucleotides agree with TRBD1. The CDR3 is made up of 15 amino acids. Per the germline V gene, CDR1 is SEHNR and CDR2 is FQNEAQ (reference sequence). V trimming: 5 bases; J trimming: 3 bases; junction bases outside the gene matches: 4.

This sequence joins TRBV6-2 or TRBV6-3 and TRBJ2-1, with TRBD2 matching over 8 bases. In germline, CDR1 is MNHEY, CDR2 SVGEGT. The CDR3 has 13 residues. V dropped 2 bases and J dropped 9; count of bases not matched to a gene: 3. The CDR3 bases are TGTGCCAGCAGTTACGGGACTAGTCTTGAGCAGTTCTTC. It specifies CASSYGTSLEQFF.

V is TRBV2 and J is TRBJ1-2, with D tentatively TRBD1 (5 bases). The CDR3 covers 14 residues. Germline lookup yields CDR1 SNHLY and CDR2 FYNNEI. Trimming took 2 bases from V and 5 from J, leaving 12 bases between them. CDR3 residues: CASSERGPSYGYTF. CDR3 DNA sequence: TGTGCCAGCAGTGAAAGGGGCCCAAGTTATGGCTACACCTTC.

The chain recombines TRBV25-1 with TRBJ1-2, with TRBD1 as a possible D gene (6 bases). Germline V lookup: CDR1 MGHDK, CDR2 SYGVNS. V lost 2 bases and J lost 6, with 13 bases in between. This CDR3 is built from 14 residues. The CDR3 sequence: CASSEDWQGNGYTF. Here the CDR3 DNA reads TGTGCCAGCAGTGAAGACTGGCAGGGGAATGGCTACACCTTC.

The rearrangement uses TRBV5-1 and TRBJ2-2, with 9 nucleotides matching TRBD2. From germline, CDR1 is SGHRS and CDR2 YFSETQ. Trimming removed 1 base from V and 5 bases from J; junction bases left unmatched: 12. This CDR3 comprises 18 residues. CDR3 residues: CASSLTLRLAASTGELFF. For the CDR3, the DNA is TGCGCCAGCAGCTTGACCCTAAGACTAGCGGCGAGTACCGGGGAGCTGTTTTTT.

The V and J genes are TRBV7-9 and TRBJ1-2; TRBD1 aligns across 9 bases. The CDR3 is 15 residues long. Germline lookup yields CDR1 SEHNR and CDR2 FQNEAQ (reference sequence). The trim removed 4 bases at V and 3 bases at J, leaving 6 bases unmatched. The CDR3 sequence is CASSSTGGADYGYTF. The DNA of the CDR3 is TGTGCCAGCAGCTCCACAGGGGGCGCGGACTATGGCTACACCTTC.

The chain has TRBV5-1 and TRBJ1-3; D perhaps matches TRBD1 (6 bases). V was pared by 4 bases and J by 5 bases, with 10 bases between. Per germline, CDR1 SGHRS and CDR2 YFSETQ. The length of the CDR3 is 13 residues. As DNA, the CDR3 is TGCGCCAGCAGCCCGGACAGAAGAAACACCATATATTTT. Protein sequence: CASSPDRRNTIYF. Variable domain in full (rest from reference TRBV5-1 and TRBJ1-3): KAGVTQTPRYLIKTRGQQVTLSCSPISGHRSVSWYQQTPGQGLQFLFEYFSETQRNKGNFPGRFSGRQFSNSRSEMNVSTLELGDSALYLCASSPDRRNTIYFGEGSWLTVV.

This chain links TRBV19 with TRBJ1-2; a weak D match, TRBD1 (5 bases). V was trimmed by 5 bases and J by 8 bases, leaving 27 bases between them. CDR3 length: 17 residues. CDR1 and CDR2 (germline): LNHDA, SQIVND (reference sequence). Here the CDR3 DNA reads TGTGCCAGTAGTTCCTTCCTGCCCGGAGGGGTAATGCGAGGCTACACCTTC. It specifies CASSSFLPGGVMRGYTF. Using reference TRBV19 and TRBJ1-2 for the parts outside the CDR3, the full variable domain is DGGITQSPKYLFRKEGQNVTLSCEQNLNHDAMYWYRQDPGQGLRLIYYSQIVNDFQKGDIAEGYSVSREKKESFPLTVTSAQKNPTAFYLCASSSFLPGGVMRGYTFGSGTRLTVV.

This clone showed up many times. This chain connects TRBV13 to TRBJ2-7, with 9 bases fitting TRBD2. The CDR3 runs 16 residues. The J segment lost 0 bases and the V segment lost 5 bases, leaving 8 bases of the junction unmatched. Germline CDR1 is PRHDT and CDR2 is FYEKMQ (reference sequence). CDR3 coding DNA: TGTGCCAGCAGCCGCCGAGTTAGCGGGAGCTCCTACGAGCAGTACTTC. This translates into CASSRRVSGSSYEQYF.

The chain employs TRBV28 and TRBJ2-7; perhaps TRBD1 as D (7 bases). CDR1 is MDHEN and CDR2 is SYDVKM in the germline V gene. Trimming cost V 4 bases and J 7 bases, with 20 bases left between them. The CDR3 spans 15 residues. The DNA for the CDR3 is TGTGCCAGCAGTTCGGTAGGGGTACAGGGGAGGGAGCAGTACTTC. Amino acids: CASSSVGVQGREQYF.

The V and J genes are TRBV29-1 and TRBJ1-3; D not certain. The CDR3 has 15 amino acids. V gave up 5 bases and J gave up 1 base, with 15 bases separating them. The germline CDR1 and CDR2 sequences are SQVTM and ANQGSEA. The CDR3 spells CSVIKGGKSGNTIYF. CDR3 in DNA: TGCAGCGTTATTAAGGGAGGGAAATCTGGAAACACCATATATTTT.

The chain employs TRBV11-3 and TRBJ2-3, with TRBD2 matching over 10 bases. Germline-derived CDR1 and CDR2 are SGHNT and YENEEA. The CDR3 has 15 residues. The J segment lost 6 bases and the V segment lost 5 bases, leaving 8 bases of the junction unmatched. CDR3 sequence reads: CASSETSGSFDTQYF. The CDR3 nucleotides read TGTGCCAGCAGCGAGACTAGCGGGTCCTTTGATACGCAGTATTTT.

V is TRBV6-5 and J is TRBJ2-7, with 7 bases fitting TRBD2. The V gene's germline CDR1 is MNHEY and CDR2 SVGAGI. Trimming at V came to 4 bases and at J to 3 bases, leaving 12 bases not matched to a gene. The CDR3 totals 16 residues. DNA of the CDR3: TGTGCCAGCAGTTCGTCCCTGAGCGGGAAGCTCTACGAGCAGTACTTC. This translates into CASSSSLSGKLYEQYF.

The chain uses TRBV2 and TRBJ2-3; TRBD2 agrees at 8 bases. Germline V gene sequence: CDR1 SNHLY, CDR2 FYNNEI. The junction had 7 bases not matched to a gene; V was cut back by 8 bases and J by 0 bases. The CDR3 loop spans 15 amino acids. DNA of the CDR3: TGTGCCAGCTCAGGGGCTAGCGGGAGCACAGATACGCAGTATTTT. It yields the protein CASSGASGSTDTQYF.

The V gene is TRBV7-3, the J gene TRBJ2-3; TRBD2 matches 12 bases. The germline CDR1 and CDR2 sequences are SGHTA and FQGTGA. This CDR3 is 17 amino acids long. V shed 4 bases and J 5 bases; nucleotides not matched to a gene: 10. DNA of the CDR3: TGTGCCAGCAGCTCGAAGCCTCCGGGACTAGCGGGAGATACGCAGTATTTT. It specifies CASSSKPPGLAGDTQYF.

The CDR3 region is CASSLRWGDNEQFF. The CDR3 nucleotides are TGTGCCAGCAGCTTACGGTGGGGGGACAATGAGCAGTTCTTC. The chain is built from TRBV7-9 and TRBJ2-1, with a possible D match to TRBD2 (6 bases). The CDR3 covers 14 residues. Looked up from germline, CDR1 is SEHNR and CDR2 is FQNEAQ (reference sequence). V lost 2 bases and J lost 5, with 10 bases in between.

The genes are TRBV11-3 and TRBJ2-3, with 8 nucleotides matching TRBD1. Trimming removed 1 base from V and 2 bases from J; junction bases left unmatched: 2. From germline, CDR1 is SGHNT and CDR2 YENEEA. The CDR3 contains 15 residues. CDR3 in amino acids: CASSLGQGNTDTQYF. In DNA form, the CDR3 reads TGTGCCAGCAGCTTAGGACAGGGGAACACAGATACGCAGTATTTT.

The chain links TRBV13 to TRBJ1-1, with a weak D call TRBD1 (5 bases). The V gene lost 0 bases and the J gene lost 2 bases, with 7 bases spanning the gap. The CDR3 sequence is 14 residues long. Germline CDR1 reads PRHDT; CDR2 reads FYEKMQ (reference sequence). DNA of the CDR3: TGTGCCAGCAGCTTAGGGGGGCCAAACACTGAAGCTTTCTTT. Its protein product is CASSLGGPNTEAFF.

The chain recombines TRBV7-8 with TRBJ2-1, with 7 bases identical to TRBD2. In germline, CDR1 is SGHVS, CDR2 FQNEAQ. The J segment lost 0 bases and the V segment lost 5 bases, leaving 10 bases of the junction unmatched. The CDR3 runs 17 residues. In DNA form, the CDR3 reads TGTGCCAGCAGCCAACCGCCGATAGCGGGCTCCTACAATGAGCAGTTCTTC. Its protein product is CASSQPPIAGSYNEQFF.

The CDR3 sequence is CASSARALSTGELFF. The CDR3 nucleotides are TGTGCCAGCAGCGCCAGGGCCTTGAGTACCGGGGAGCTGTTTTTT. This chain joins TRBV5-5 and TRBJ2-2; D might be TRBD1 (5 bases). The V and J ends lost 4 bases and 5 bases respectively, with 15 bases between them. From germline, CDR1 is SGHKS and CDR2 YYEKEE (reference sequence). The CDR3 loop spans 15 amino acids. Full variable domain (remainder filled in from reference TRBV5-5 and TRBJ2-2): DAGVTQSPTHLIKTRGQQVTLRCSPISGHKSVSWYQQVLGQGPQFIFQYYEKEERGRGNFPDRFSARQFPNYSSELNVNALLLGDSALYLCASSARALSTGELFFGEGSRLTVL.

The gene calls are TRBV2 and TRBJ2-7; maybe TRBD2 (6 bases). Trimming removed 4 bases from V and 4 bases from J, with 26 bases in between. The CDR3 contains 18 residues. Germline lookup yields CDR1 SNHLY and CDR2 FYNNEI. CDR3 sequence: CASSVPRRTTQPTYEQYF. CDR3 DNA sequence: TGTGCCAGCAGTGTCCCAAGGAGGACTACCCAACCTACGTACGAGCAGTACTTC.

This clone has a single count. The chain recombines TRBV7-2 with TRBJ1-6; unclear D gene. This CDR3 spans 15 amino acids. The V and J ends lost 5 bases and 0 bases respectively, with 8 bases between them. Germline lookup yields CDR1 SGHTA and CDR2 FQGNSA. CDR3 region: CASSPISSYNSPLHF. DNA of the CDR3: TGTGCCAGCAGCCCGATTAGCTCCTATAATTCACCCCTCCACTTT.

The chain is built from TRBV7-2 and TRBJ1-2; TRBD1 aligns across 7 bases. In germline, CDR1 is SGHTA, CDR2 FQGNSA. Unmatched junction bases numbered 7, after V lost 2 bases and J lost 4 bases. The CDR3 covers 15 residues. The CDR3 is CASSLQGQAIYGYTF. CDR3 coding DNA: TGTGCCAGCAGCTTACAAGGACAGGCCATCTATGGCTACACCTTC.

The chain couples TRBV27 to TRBJ2-7; 10 positions match TRBD1. The length of the CDR3 is 14 residues. Trimming removed 6 bases from V and 1 base from J; junction bases left unmatched: 3. The germline CDR1 and CDR2 sequences are MNHEY and SMNVEV (reference sequence). The CDR3 reads CASRDRGKSYEQYF. In DNA form, the CDR3 reads TGTGCCAGCAGGGACAGGGGGAAATCCTACGAGCAGTACTTC.

V gene TRBV7-2 combines with J gene TRBJ2-7; 7 bases map to TRBD2. The CDR3 has 12 residues. Germline V gene lookup returns CDR1 SGHTA and CDR2 FQGNSA. V was clipped by 5 bases and J by 10 bases; unmatched bases: 8. CDR3: CASSAYRGVQYF. As DNA, the CDR3 is TGTGCCAGCAGCGCGTACCGGGGGGTTCAGTACTTC. The full variable domain, its missing parts supplied by reference TRBV7-2 and TRBJ2-7, is GAGVSQSPSNKVTEKGKDVELRCDPISGHTALYWYRQSLGQGLEFLIYFQGNSAPDKSGLPSDRFSAERTGGSVSTLTIQRTQQEDSAVYLCASSAYRGVQYFGPGTRLTVT.

For the CDR3, the DNA is TGTGCCAGTACTACTTCGGGAGGCCCCTACTATGGCTACACCTTC. Residues: CASTTSGGPYYGYTF. This sequence joins TRBV19 and TRBJ1-2; D not resolved. Germline CDR1 is LNHDA and CDR2 is SQIVND (reference sequence). The CDR3 is made up of 15 amino acids. With 7 bases removed from V and 3 bases from J, the gap between germline ends came to 18 bases. Using reference TRBV19 and TRBJ1-2 for the parts outside the CDR3, the full variable domain is DGGITQSPKYLFRKEGQNVTLSCEQNLNHDAMYWYRQDPGQGLRLIYYSQIVNDFQKGDIAEGYSVSREKKESFPLTVTSAQKNPTAFYLCASTTSGGPYYGYTFGSGTRLTVV.

This chain connects TRBV3-1 (or the pseudogene TRBV3-2) to TRBJ2-2, with D unresolved. CDR3 size: 13 residues. Germline loops: CDR1 LGHDT, CDR2 YNNKEL (reference sequence). The V and J ends lost 4 bases and 3 bases respectively, with 6 bases between them. CDR3 DNA: TGTGCCAGCAGCCCACTCGACACCGGGGAGCTGTTTTTT. Translating gives CASSPLDTGELFF.